This T cell receptor beta chain was observed in a study of Ad26.COV2.S vaccination and SARS-CoV-2 variants. Indicated treatment: 15 to 20 received Ad26.COV2.S at low or high dose, single or two shots; roughly 5 received placebo; per-sample allocation not given. Day 63 following the first vaccine or placebo injection was when the samples were taken. Trimming at V came to 7 bases and at J to 9 bases, leaving 8 bases not matched to a gene. Germline CDR1 and CDR2: LGHNT and FRNRAP. CDR3 length: 14 amino acids. TCRdb keeps only in-frame clones here, not all; method: immunoSEQ multiplex PCR. The data contain about 350,000 clones, about 87% of them singletons.

The J gene is TRBJ1-6, the V gene TRBV12-5; 8 bases fit TRBD1. The sequencing here drew on peripheral blood, taken in a trial of Ad26.COV2.S vaccine versus placebo. The TCR sequence derives from a person aged 18 to 59 who received the Ad26.COV2.S COVID-19 vaccine or a placebo. For the CDR3, the DNA is TGTGCTAGTGCCGCGGACAGGGACCGTTCACCCCTCCACTTT. It specifies CASAADRDRSPLHF.